This T cell receptor (beta chain) was captured in a study of blood T cell repertoires in COVID-19. Authors' methods: Reference gene primer amplification gave nucleated cell count estimates. Generated by immunoSEQ multiplex PCR, the TCRdb table keeps only in-frame clones and is missing some. V, J and clone size reflect that table, while D and trimming were determined from the DNA. In the table there are a few hundred thousand clones, 75% to 90% of which are singletons. CDR1 and CDR2 (germline): SGHRS, YFSETQ. The CDR3 extends over 12 amino acids. V lost 4 bases to trimming and J lost 7 bases, with 8 bases between them.

Specimen: peripheral blood. The receptor was isolated from a woman aged 18-35 years with acute or convalescent COVID-19. The rearrangement joins TRBV5-1 to TRBJ1-4; no firm D call. CDR3 protein: CASSEPGEKLFF. The CDR3 DNA follows: TGCGCCAGCAGCGAACCAGGTGAAAAACTGTTTTTT. The whole variable domain, filled in from reference TRBV5-1 and TRBJ1-4, reads KAGVTQTPRYLIKTRGQQVTLSCSPISGHRSVSWYQQTPGQGLQFLFEYFSETQRNKGNFPGRFSGRQFSNSRSEMNVSTLELGDSALYLCASSEPGEKLFFGSGTQLSVL.